These 10 T cell receptor beta chains came from one sample sequenced in a study of blood T cell repertoires in COVID-19. The table came from immunoSEQ multiplex PCR; TCRdb's copy has only in-frame clones and leaves some out. This table holds 100,000 to 130,000 clones, less than 75% found once. The material sequenced was peripheral blood. The receptors were sampled from a woman in her thirties or forties with acute or convalescent COVID-19.

This sequence joins TRBV7-3 and TRBJ2-3, with D perhaps TRBD2 (6 bases). Per the germline V gene, CDR1 is SGHTA and CDR2 is FQGTGA. V was trimmed by 4 bases and J by 2 bases, leaving 19 bases between them. The CDR3 has 17 amino acids. CDR3 sequence (DNA): TGTGCCAGCAGCTGGAACGGGGGTCGCGACTTCACAGATACGCAGTATTTT. It yields the protein CASSWNGGRDFTDTQYF.

CDR3 protein: CASSELGSSNQPQHF. CDR3 DNA: TGTGCCAGCAGTGAATTGGGCAGCAGCAATCAGCCCCAGCATTTT. V is TRBV2 and J is TRBJ1-5, with D unclear. This CDR3 has 15 residues. V was cut by 2 bases and J by 1 base, with 9 bases left in between. Germline values: CDR1 SNHLY, CDR2 FYNNEI.

J is TRBJ1-1 and V is TRBV2; TRBD1 might be the D (5 bases). Germline V CDR1 and CDR2: SNHLY, FYNNEI. The CDR3 covers 15 residues. The V and J ends lost 6 bases and 0 bases respectively, with 14 bases between them. CDR3 sequence reads: CASRRQLSMNTEAFF. CDR3 DNA: TGTGCCAGCAGAAGACAGCTTTCTATGAACACTGAAGCTTTCTTT.

The genes are TRBV28 and TRBJ2-3; 8 bases agree with TRBD2. CDR1 is MDHEN and CDR2 is SYDVKM in the germline V gene. The CDR3 totals 16 residues. V gave up 4 bases and J gave up 0 bases; unmatched junction bases: 6. The CDR3 region is CASSSKAGVSTDTQYF. As DNA, the CDR3 is TGTGCCAGCAGTTCAAAAGCGGGGGTTAGCACAGATACGCAGTATTTT.

The J gene is TRBJ2-1, the V gene TRBV11-3; 7 bases map to TRBD1. This CDR3 is 14 amino acids long. CDR1 is SGHNT and CDR2 is YENEEA in the germline V gene. V gave up 5 bases and J gave up 3 bases; unmatched junction bases: 4. CDR3 sequence: CASSTPGGYNEQFF. DNA for the CDR3: TGTGCCAGCAGCACCCCAGGGGGCTACAATGAGCAGTTCTTC.

The chain links TRBV5-8 to TRBJ2-6; tentatively, D is TRBD2 (7 bases). This CDR3 has 18 residues. Trimming removed 0 bases at V and 2 bases at J, with 15 bases between. CDR1 and CDR2 (germline): SGHTS, YDEGEE. The DNA for the CDR3 is TGTGCCAGCAGCTTGGCGGGGGGCCAAATTACTGGGGCCAACGTCCTGACTTTC. Residues: CASSLAGGQITGANVLTF.

This clone was seen ten or more times. The chain recombines TRBV2 with TRBJ2-7; D possibly corresponds to TRBD1 (5 bases). The CDR3 is 11 residues long. The V end lost 7 bases, the J end lost 11 bases, and 15 bases lay between the germline ends. The germline V gene encodes CDR1 SNHLY and CDR2 FYNNEI. The CDR3 DNA sequence: TGTGCCAGCACGACTGCAGGACATGAGTACTTC. Protein sequence: CASTTAGHEYF.

Note on this clone: This specimen includes other DNA sequences encoding the same CDR3. V and J are TRBV29-1 and TRBJ2-7; unclear D gene. Germline loops: CDR1 SQVTM, CDR2 ANQGSEA. CDR3 length: 11 amino acids. V was pared by 2 bases and J by 4 bases, with 6 bases between. The CDR3 nucleotides read TGCAGCGTTGAAACAGCTTACGAGCAGTACTTC. Its protein product is CSVETAYEQYF.

This chain joins TRBV3-1 (or the pseudogene TRBV3-2) and TRBJ1-2; D might be TRBD1 (6 bases). This CDR3 comprises 16 residues. Germline CDR1 is LGHDT and CDR2 is YNNKEL (reference sequence). The V and J ends lost 1 base and 4 bases respectively, with 16 bases between them. CDR3 sequence reads: CASSQADSSYSYGYTF. The CDR3, as DNA: TGTGCCAGCAGCCAAGCGGACAGTTCCTATTCCTATGGCTACACCTTC.

This clone occurred a few times. CDR3 sequence (DNA): TGTGCCACCTGGACAGTGAACACTGAAGCTTTCTTT. Its protein is CATWTVNTEAFF. The chain combines TRBV6-5 with TRBJ1-1; perhaps TRBD1 as D (6 bases). Trimming cost V 10 bases and J 0 bases, with 9 bases left between them. From germline, CDR1 is MNHEY and CDR2 SVGAGI. The CDR3 has 12 residues.